The 5 T cell receptor beta chains below all came from one sample that was sequenced in a study of cytomegalovirus exposure and HLA in healthy donors (dated by TCRdb to the late 2010s). Library preparation employed the immunoSEQ multiplex PCR assay. A mixture of 60 forward primers for TCR Vbeta segments and 13 reverse primers for TCR Jbeta segments was used in the multiplex PCR. TCRdb mirrors the immuneACCESS table, restricted to in-frame sequences. Some clones are absent from its copies; in checked studies, under half trace to an unresolved V gene, and the reason for the others is unknown. The sample table contains about 61,000 clones; only one count was recorded for over 75% of them. Jointly, the top ten make up roughly 1.5% of the sample. The sample comprised PBMCs. The receptor set was obtained from a man aged 18 to 29 in good health and CMV-seronegative.

The chain recombines TRBV9 with TRBJ2-5; perhaps TRBD1 as D (6 bases). Germline values: CDR1 SGDLS, CDR2 YYNGEE. V was clipped by 3 bases and J by 3 bases, with 15 bases between them. This CDR3 comprises 15 residues. The CDR3 reads CASSASGTLEETQYF. The CDR3 DNA reads as TGTGCCAGCAGCGCGTCCGGGACACTAGAAGAGACCCAGTACTTC.

V usage is TRBV2 and J usage is TRBJ2-5; D is possibly TRBD2 (6 bases). In germline, CDR1 is SNHLY, CDR2 FYNNEI. CDR3 length: 11 residues. V lost 8 bases and J 4 bases, leaving 8 bases between the germline ends. CDR3: CASLGGETQYF. The CDR3 DNA sequence: TGTGCCAGCCTGGGGGGAGAGACCCAGTACTTC. The variable domain in full, completed from reference TRBV2 and TRBJ2-5, reads EPEVTQTPSHQVTQMGQEVILRCVPISNHLYFYWYRQILGQKVEFLVSFYNNEISEKSEIFDDQFSVERPDGSNFTLKIRSTKLEDSAMYFCASLGGETQYFGPGTRLLVL.

The chain couples TRBV5-1 to TRBJ2-3; the D gene is possibly TRBD2 (7 bases). The germline V gene has CDR1 SGHRS and CDR2 YFSETQ. V was shortened by 6 bases and J by 4 bases, with 15 bases between the two germline ends. CDR3 length: 14 amino acids. CDR3 in DNA: TGCGCCAGCACGCGGGGGCCCTCCCCAGATACGCAGTATTTT. Translation: CASTRGPSPDTQYF.

This chain connects TRBV9 to TRBJ2-1; TRBD1 aligns across 7 bases. The V gene's germline CDR1 is SGDLS and CDR2 YYNGEE. J lost 13 bases, V lost 4 bases, and 5 bases had no gene match. This CDR3 is built from 11 residues. The CDR3 is CASSIQGDQFF. The CDR3 nucleotides read TGTGCCAGCAGCATTCAGGGGGACCAGTTCTTC.

The rearrangement joins TRBV11-3 to TRBJ2-3; 8 bases line up with TRBD1. The CDR3 spans 15 residues. The germline gives CDR1 SGHNT, CDR2 YENEEA. The V and J ends lost 4 bases and 5 bases, in that order; junction bases with no gene match: 8. CDR3 residues: CASSSPDRVGDTQYF. The CDR3 coding sequence is TGTGCCAGCAGCTCCCCGGACAGGGTTGGAGATACGCAGTATTTT.